The rows below give T cell receptor beta chains drawn from one sample of a study of blood T cell repertoires in COVID-19. The method was immunoSEQ multiplex PCR; TCRdb's version includes in-frame clones alone and lacks a portion of them. The sample consists of approximately 260,000 clones, approximately 91% of them appearing once. The sequenced material came from peripheral blood. The receptors here all came from a man in his fifties with acute or convalescent COVID-19. The CDR3 runs from the conserved cysteine through the conserved F or W. Each record gives: J gene, V gene, D gene, clone size, CDR3 DNA, CDR3 protein. A D gene is named only where the DNA matches it firmly. Some rows have no size entry. The others give once, few or many, or a class for an expanded clone.

J: TRBJ2-1
V: TRBV4-1
D: NA
size: NA
DNA: TGCGCCAGCAGCCAAGAAGTCAGACAGCTAAATAATGAGCAGTTCTTC
CDR3: CASSQEVRQLNNEQFF

J: TRBJ1-2
V: TRBV7-2
D: TRBD1
size: NA
DNA: TGTGCCAGCAGCTCCGAGACAGGGCGAGGCTATGGCTACACCTTC
CDR3: CASSSETGRGYGYTF

J: TRBJ2-7
V: TRBV12-3/TRBV12-4
D: NA
size: once
DNA: TGTGCCAGCAGTTTAGCAGGGAGCTACGAGCAGTACTTC
CDR3: CASSLAGSYEQYF

J: TRBJ2-7
V: TRBV5-1
D: NA
size: NA
DNA: TGCGCCAGCAGCTTGATGGGACTTCCCTCGGGGGAGCAGTACTTC
CDR3: CASSLMGLPSGEQYF

J: TRBJ2-5
V: TRBV2
D: NA
size: NA
DNA: TGTGCCAGCAGTGGACTTCCCGGTGAGACCCAGTACTTC
CDR3: CASSGLPGETQYF

J: TRBJ1-2
V: TRBV9
D: TRBD1
size: NA
DNA: TGTGCCAGCAGCCCGTTGACAGGGGGCGCCGGTGGCTACACCTTC
CDR3: CASSPLTGGAGGYTF

J: TRBJ2-7
V: TRBV7-6
D: TRBD1
size: few
DNA: TGTGCCAGCAGCTGGGGGACAGATTCCTACGAGCAGTACTTC
CDR3: CASSWGTDSYEQYF

J: TRBJ2-7
V: TRBV30
D: TRBD1
size: NA
DNA: TGTGCCTGGAGCCCCCGGGACAGGGGCCTCTACGAGCAGTACTTC
CDR3: CAWSPRDRGLYEQYF

J: TRBJ2-1
V: TRBV5-4
D: TRBD2
size: NA
DNA: TGTGCCAGCAGCCCTAGCGGGGGGGCCGCTTATGAGCAGTTCTTC
CDR3: CASSPSGGAAYEQFF

J: TRBJ1-2
V: TRBV9
D: NA
size: NA
DNA: TGTGCCAGCAGCGTACGGCAGGGTGTTAACTATGGCTACACCTTC
CDR3: CASSVRQGVNYGYTF

J: TRBJ2-2
V: TRBV5-1
D: NA
size: NA
DNA: TGCGCCAGCACGACCGGGGGATCCGAAACCGGGGAGCTGTTTTTT
CDR3: CASTTGGSETGELFF

J: TRBJ2-2
V: TRBV7-3
D: NA
size: once
DNA: TGTGCCAGCAGCTTAATGGGCCCTTCGAACACCGGGGAGCTGTTTTTT
CDR3: CASSLMGPSNTGELFF

J: TRBJ2-6
V: TRBV18
D: TRBD1
size: NA
DNA: TGTGCCAGCCGCTCCGGGACAGGGTCTACTGGGGCCAACGTCCTGACTTTC
CDR3: CASRSGTGSTGANVLTF

J: TRBJ2-1
V: TRBV3-1/TRBV3-2
D: NA
size: NA
DNA: TGTGCCAGCAGCTACTACCGACGGGGTGAGCAGTTCTTC
CDR3: CASSYYRRGEQFF

J: TRBJ2-7
V: TRBV7-2
D: NA
size: NA
DNA: TGTGCCAGCAGCTTAACGACTTACGAGCAGTACTTC
CDR3: CASSLTTYEQYF

J: TRBJ1-1
V: TRBV19
D: NA
size: NA
DNA: TGTGCCAGTAGTATAGACAGGGATCGCACTGAAGCTTTCTTT
CDR3: CASSIDRDRTEAFF

J: TRBJ2-7
V: TRBV5-4
D: TRBD1
size: NA
DNA: TGTGCCAGCAGCGAGGACAGGGCGCTCTCCTACGAGCAGTACTTC
CDR3: CASSEDRALSYEQYF

J: TRBJ2-7
V: TRBV7-9
D: NA
size: NA
DNA: TGTGCCAGCAGCTTAGCGAGAGGACTCTACGAGCAGTACTTC
CDR3: CASSLARGLYEQYF

J: TRBJ1-1
V: TRBV27
D: NA
size: NA
DNA: TGTGCCAGCAGTTTCCCCGGGGGTACCGAAGCTTTCTTT
CDR3: CASSFPGGTEAFF

J: TRBJ2-1
V: TRBV5-1
D: NA
size: NA
DNA: TGCGCCAGCAGCCTTGGGGGAGGGGGTTCCTACAATGAGCAGTTCTTC
CDR3: CASSLGGGGSYNEQFF

J: TRBJ1-1
V: TRBV10-3
D: NA
size: once
DNA: TGTGCCATCAGCCGACCCGGGTGGAACACTGAAGCTTTCTTT
CDR3: CAISRPGWNTEAFF

J: TRBJ2-1
V: TRBV18
D: TRBD1
size: NA
DNA: TGTGCCAGCTCCCGGGACAGGGGCTCCTACAATGAGCAGTTCTTC
CDR3: CASSRDRGSYNEQFF

J: TRBJ2-5
V: TRBV5-4
D: TRBD2
size: NA
DNA: TGTGCCAGCAGCGTCGGACTAGCCTACGACCCGGAGACCCAGTACTTC
CDR3: CASSVGLAYDPETQYF

J: TRBJ2-1
V: TRBV27
D: TRBD2
size: NA
DNA: TGTGCCAGCAGCCGGACTAGCGGGGGGCAGATCAATGAGCAGTTCTTC
CDR3: CASSRTSGGQINEQFF

J: TRBJ2-2
V: TRBV9
D: TRBD1
size: NA
DNA: TGTGCCAGCAGCGTAGTACAGGGGGCGAGTACCGGGGAGCTGTTTTTT
CDR3: CASSVVQGASTGELFF

J: TRBJ2-2
V: TRBV6-5
D: TRBD1
size: NA
DNA: TGTGCCAGCAGGGGACAGGGAGGCACCGGGGAGCTGTTTTTT
CDR3: CASRGQGGTGELFF

J: TRBJ1-3
V: TRBV6-1
D: NA
size: NA
DNA: TGTGCCAGCAGTGTTTCAGTAGGACAGTGGTCTGGAAACACCATATATTTT
CDR3: CASSVSVGQWSGNTIYF

J: TRBJ1-5
V: TRBV2
D: NA
size: NA
DNA: TGTGCCAGCAGTAAACAGGGCAACAATCAGCCCCAGCATTTT
CDR3: CASSKQGNNQPQHF

J: TRBJ1-2
V: TRBV11-2
D: NA
size: NA
DNA: TGTGCCAGCAGCTCACACCAGGGATACTATGGCTACACCTTC
CDR3: CASSSHQGYYGYTF

J: TRBJ1-2
V: TRBV27
D: NA
size: NA
DNA: TGTGCCAGCAGTTTATCACCCTGGGGGGGGTCCTCGGGCTATGGCTACACCTTC
CDR3: CASSLSPWGGSSGYGYTF

J: TRBJ1-2
V: TRBV5-4
D: TRBD1
size: NA
DNA: TGTGCCAGCAGCTTGGCCTCGGGGACAGGGAACTATGGCTACACCTTC
CDR3: CASSLASGTGNYGYTF

J: TRBJ2-7
V: TRBV5-1
D: TRBD1
size: NA
DNA: TGCGCCAGCAGCTCCGGGACAGGGAACTACGAGCAGTACTTC
CDR3: CASSSGTGNYEQYF

J: TRBJ1-1
V: TRBV7-8
D: TRBD1
size: NA
DNA: TGTGCCAGCAGACTGCGCCGGGACAGGGGCACTGAAGCTTTCTTT
CDR3: CASRLRRDRGTEAFF

J: TRBJ2-3
V: TRBV12-1
D: NA
size: NA
DNA: TGTGCCAGCAGCTCCCTCCTAGCGGGGCCCCGTCCAGATACGCAGTATTTT
CDR3: CASSSLLAGPRPDTQYF

J: TRBJ1-2
V: TRBV18
D: NA
size: NA
DNA: TGTGCCAGCTCCCAAGGGGGAAACTATGGCTACACCTTC
CDR3: CASSQGGNYGYTF

J: TRBJ1-4
V: TRBV12-3/TRBV12-4
D: NA
size: NA
DNA: TGTGCCAGCAGCGGACAGAATGAAAAACTGTTTTTT
CDR3: CASSGQNEKLFF

J: TRBJ1-2
V: TRBV7-9
D: NA
size: once
DNA: TGTGCCAGCAGCTTCGATGGCTACACCTTC
CDR3: CASSFDGYTF

J: TRBJ1-3
V: TRBV6-5
D: TRBD1
size: NA
DNA: TGTGCCACCAGAGGGGGCTCCTCTGGAAACACCATATATTTT
CDR3: CATRGGSSGNTIYF

J: TRBJ1-5
V: TRBV29-1
D: TRBD1
size: NA
DNA: TGCAGCGTTCCGGGACAGGCGAGCAATCAGCCCCAGCATTTT
CDR3: CSVPGQASNQPQHF

J: TRBJ1-2
V: TRBV27
D: NA
size: NA
DNA: TGTGCCAGCAGTTCACAGGGACCCCTCAACTATGGCTACACCTTC
CDR3: CASSSQGPLNYGYTF

J: TRBJ2-7
V: TRBV18
D: TRBD1
size: NA
DNA: TGTGCCAGCTCATCACGCCGAACAGGGGACGAGCAGTACTTC
CDR3: CASSSRRTGDEQYF

J: TRBJ1-4
V: TRBV9
D: NA
size: NA
DNA: TGTGCCAGCAGCGTAGGTGGAGACAATGAAAAACTGTTTTTT
CDR3: CASSVGGDNEKLFF